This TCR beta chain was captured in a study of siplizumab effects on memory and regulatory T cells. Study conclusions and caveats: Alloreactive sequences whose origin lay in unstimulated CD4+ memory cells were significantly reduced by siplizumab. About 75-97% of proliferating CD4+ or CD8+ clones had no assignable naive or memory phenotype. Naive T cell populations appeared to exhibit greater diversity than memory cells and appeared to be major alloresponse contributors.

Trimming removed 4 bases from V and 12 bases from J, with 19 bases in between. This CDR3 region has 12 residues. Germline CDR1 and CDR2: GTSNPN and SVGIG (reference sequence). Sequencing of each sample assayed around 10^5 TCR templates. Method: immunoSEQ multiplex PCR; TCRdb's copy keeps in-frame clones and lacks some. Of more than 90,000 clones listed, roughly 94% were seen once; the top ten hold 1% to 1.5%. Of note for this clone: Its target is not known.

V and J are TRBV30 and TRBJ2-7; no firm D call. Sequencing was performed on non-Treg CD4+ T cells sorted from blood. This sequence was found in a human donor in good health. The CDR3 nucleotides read TGTGCCTGGAAAGGACCGTCCCGAGGAATGTACTTC. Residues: CAWKGPSRGMYF.